This T cell receptor beta chain is drawn from a study of cytomegalovirus exposure and HLA in healthy donors. This CDR3 is 12 amino acids long. Germline V gene sequence: CDR1 SNHLY, CDR2 FYNNEI. The V and J ends lost 8 bases and 5 bases respectively, with 11 bases between them. Worth noting for this clone: What it binds is unknown.

General study results and limits: Later work associated roughly 17,000 TCR beta sequences with HLA alleles at 0.05 false discovery rate.

The PCR was carried out with 60 Vbeta primers and 13 Jbeta primers. Some clones are missing from TCRdb's copy, which holds only in-frame ones; the method was immunoSEQ multiplex PCR. Among around 110,000 clones listed, roughly 9.9% were seen once. The rearrangement uses TRBV2 and TRBJ2-3; possibly TRBD1 for D (5 bases). The sample taken for sequencing was PBMCs. This receptor was obtained from a man aged 25-40 years in good health and CMV-seronegative. The CDR3 DNA is TGTGCCAGCGCCGGACACCAAGATACGCAGTATTTT. Amino acid sequence: CASAGHQDTQYF. The full variable domain, in which reference TRBV2 and TRBJ2-3 provide the parts outside the CDR3, is EPEVTQTPSHQVTQMGQEVILRCVPISNHLYFYWYRQILGQKVEFLVSFYNNEISEKSEIFDDQFSVERPDGSNFTLKIRSTKLEDSAMYFCASAGHQDTQYFGPGTRLTVL.